This T cell receptor beta chain was sequenced during a study of blood T cell repertoires in COVID-19. Produced via immunoSEQ multiplex PCR; TCRdb's table is partial and in-frame only. The sample holds some 180,000 clones, 81% seen once. The germline V gene encodes CDR1 SGHRS and CDR2 YFSETQ. V shed 6 bases, J shed 5 bases, and the junction held 5 bases outside the gene matches. The CDR3 length is 15 residues. The clonotype was recovered from a woman of 80 years or more with COVID-19, enrolled during active disease. This chain joins TRBV5-1 and TRBJ2-1; TRBD2 aligns across 13 bases. Sequencing was performed on peripheral blood. Written as DNA, the CDR3 is TGCGCCAGCAAACTAGCGGGAGGGCGGAACAATGAGCAGTTCTTC. This gives the protein CASKLAGGRNNEQFF.